This T cell receptor (beta chain) was captured in a study of blood T cell repertoires in COVID-19. Study-wide context: Donors in the United States, Italy and Spain gave samples during acute or convalescent COVID-19. T cells, B-cell-depleted T cells, or PBMCs provided the cDNA or gDNA that served as material.

Per the authors' pipeline: By means of reference gene primer amplification, nucleated cell counts were estimated. The protocol was immunoSEQ multiplex PCR, while the TCRdb copy is restricted to in-frame clones and leaves out a portion. For V, J and clone size, that table is used; D and trimming come from the DNA. The table lists approximately 220,000 clones, about 85% of them singletons, with approximately 8% in the top ten. With 2 bases removed from V and 5 bases from J, the gap between germline ends came to 10 bases. The CDR3 length is 14 residues. Germline V gene sequence: CDR1 SGHRS, CDR2 YFSETQ.

The sequence was collected from a woman aged 80 or over with acute or convalescent COVID-19. Source material: peripheral blood. The V and J genes are TRBV5-1 and TRBJ1-4, with D hard to call. CDR3 coding DNA: TGCGCCAGCAGCTTAATGGGAGGGAATGAAAAACTGTTTTTT. Its protein is CASSLMGGNEKLFF.